This T cell receptor beta chain was found in a study of blood T cell repertoires in COVID-19. V was clipped by 4 bases and J by 7 bases; unmatched bases: 8. This CDR3 has 16 residues. Looked up from germline, CDR1 is MGHRA and CDR2 is YSYEKL. Measured with immunoSEQ multiplex PCR; TCRdb has only the in-frame clones, and not every one. The sample shows some 450,000 clones, 85% to 90% of them seen only once. Material: peripheral blood. This chain uses TRBV4-1 with TRBJ2-7; TRBD2 matches at 15 bases. The sequence came from a man in his late teens or twenties with COVID-19, enrolled during active disease. CDR3 loop: CASSRGTSGGPREQYF. Here the CDR3 DNA reads TGCGCCAGCAGCCGCGGGACTAGCGGGGGGCCCCGGGAGCAGTACTTC.